The text below deals with one T cell receptor (beta chain). This sample is drawn from a study of PD-L1 blockade in urothelial cancer. Study background: Researchers found blood samples held a median of approximately 150,000 T cells.

Templates that were synthetic TCR analogs were spiked into each PCR. The data were produced by immunoSEQ multiplex PCR, yet TCRdb's version contains in-frame clones alone and is incomplete. Of 35,000 to 45,000 clones listed, around 83% are singletons. The CDR3 has 16 amino acids. Trimming cost V 5 bases and J 0 bases, with 15 bases left between them. Germline assignment: CDR1 SGHTS and CDR2 YDEGEE. Described time point: peripheral blood 6 weeks after treatment start. The study enrolled patients with locally advanced or metastatic urothelial carcinoma. Each patient supplied 1 to 8 pretreatment and on-treatment samples.

This sequence originates from a man in his 70s with urothelial cancer. The rearrangement uses TRBV5-8 and TRBJ1-5; possible D gene TRBD1, 5 bases. Sequences were derived from PBMCs, sampled around atezolizumab (anti-PD-L1) treatment. This chain's CDR3 is CASSNLRGYSNQPQHF. The CDR3 nucleotides are TGTGCCAGCAGTAACCTAAGGGGTTATAGCAATCAGCCCCAGCATTTT.